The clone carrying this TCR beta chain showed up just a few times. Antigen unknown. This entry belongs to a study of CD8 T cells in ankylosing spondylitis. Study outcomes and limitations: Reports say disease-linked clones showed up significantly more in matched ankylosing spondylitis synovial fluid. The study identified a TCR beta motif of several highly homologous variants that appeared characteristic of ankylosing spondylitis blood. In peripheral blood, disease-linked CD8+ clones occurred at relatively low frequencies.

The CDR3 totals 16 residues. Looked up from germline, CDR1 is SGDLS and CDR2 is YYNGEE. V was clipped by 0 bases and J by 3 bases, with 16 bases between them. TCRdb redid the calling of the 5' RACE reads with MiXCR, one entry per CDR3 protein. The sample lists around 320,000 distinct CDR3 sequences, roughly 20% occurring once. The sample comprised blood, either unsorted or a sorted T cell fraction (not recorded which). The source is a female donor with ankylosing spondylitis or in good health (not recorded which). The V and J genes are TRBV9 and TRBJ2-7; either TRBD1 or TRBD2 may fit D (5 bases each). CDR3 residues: CASSVEESGPVYEQYF. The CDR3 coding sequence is TGTGCCAGCAGCGTAGAGGAATCGGGACCGGTCTACGAGCAGTACTTC.